The present entry profiles one T cell receptor beta chain with its context. Its specificity is not known. The entry originates in a study of follicular helper T cells after annual influenza vaccination. Stated time point: 2015-2016 season, pre-vaccination. Study-wide results and limits: Yearly vaccinations repeatedly recalled conserved clonotypes in ICOS+CD38+ cTfh.

J was trimmed by 2 bases and V by 1 base; bases with no gene match: 8. The V gene's germline CDR1 is MGHDK and CDR2 SYGVNS. The CDR3 covers 18 residues. Here immunoSEQ multiplex PCR was the method, and the copy in TCRdb shows in-frame clones only, minus some. This sample has 2,000 to 2,500 clones; approximately 87% occur once, and the top ten carry about 2.7%. Sequences were derived from CXCR5- memory CD4+ T cells sorted from blood, sampled on the day of influenza vaccination. The V call is TRBV25-1, the J call TRBJ2-3; 11 bases are a match to TRBD2. The receptor was isolated from an adult who received the influenza vaccine. The DNA of the CDR3 is TGTGCCAGCAGTGAATCGGGGACTAGCGGACGGTTCACAGATACGCAGTATTTT. Residues: CASSESGTSGRFTDTQYF.